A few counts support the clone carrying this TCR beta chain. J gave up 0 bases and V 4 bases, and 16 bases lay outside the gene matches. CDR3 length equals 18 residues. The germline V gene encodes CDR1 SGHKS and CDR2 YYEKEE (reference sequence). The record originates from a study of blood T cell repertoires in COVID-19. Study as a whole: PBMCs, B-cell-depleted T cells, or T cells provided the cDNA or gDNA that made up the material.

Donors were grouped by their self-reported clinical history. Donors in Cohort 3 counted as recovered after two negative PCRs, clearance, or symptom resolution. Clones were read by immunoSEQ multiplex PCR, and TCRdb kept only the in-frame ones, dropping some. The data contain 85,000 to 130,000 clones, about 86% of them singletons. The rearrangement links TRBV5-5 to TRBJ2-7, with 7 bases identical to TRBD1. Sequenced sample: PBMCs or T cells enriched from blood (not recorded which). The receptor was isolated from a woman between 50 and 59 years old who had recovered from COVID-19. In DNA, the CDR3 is TGTGCCAGCAGCCGACTTTTTCCGGGACAGTTCATCTCCTACGAGCAGTACTTC. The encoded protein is CASSRLFPGQFISYEQYF.